These T cell receptor beta chains were read from a single sample in a study of molecular identifiers for immune sequencing clone quantification. TCRdb analysed the PCR reads with MiXCR anew, one entry per CDR3 protein. Of some 650,000 distinct CDR3 sequences detected, just under 20% appear once; the ten largest clones hold roughly 0.9%. The sequenced sample was naive CD8+ T cells from blood, with Jurkat cell RNA spiked in. These receptors were taken from a human donor in good health. Some libraries in this study had Jurkat cell RNA spiked in. CDR3s include the opening cysteine and the closing phenylalanine or tryptophan. D genes are given only for firm matches. Clone size is stated in some rows and not others, as once, few, many or a class when expanded.

D	V	J	size	DNA	CDR3
NA	TRBV5-1	TRBJ1-1	many	TGCGCCAGCAGCTTTAGACTTATGAACACTGAAGCTTTCTTT	CASSFRLMNTEAFF
NA	TRBV6-5	TRBJ2-3	many	TGTGCCAGCGGCCATCCCGAGGATACGCAGTATTTT	CASGHPEDTQYF
NA	TRBV3-1	TRBJ1-2	NA	TGTGCCAGCAGCCACGGGACTGGCTGTGGCTACACCTTC	CASSHGTGCGYTF
NA	TRBV20-1	TRBJ2-3	many	TGCAGTGCGCCTTCCCAAACCGAAATCTACACAGATACGCAGTATTTT	CSAPSQTEIYTDTQYF
NA	TRBV4-1	TRBJ2-7	many	TGCGCCAGCAGCCAAGATTTACAGAGCTACGAGCAGTACTTC	CASSQDLQSYEQYF
NA	TRBV7-9	TRBJ2-3	many	TGTGCCAGCAGCCCTTGGGACTCTCAAAACACAGATACGCAGTATTTT	CASSPWDSQNTDTQYF
NA	TRBV12-3/TRBV12-4	TRBJ2-5	many	TGTGCCAGCAGTTTAAGGCTAGCTCTTGAGCCAGAGACCCAGTACTTC	CASSLRLALEPETQYF
NA	TRBV9	TRBJ1-1	many	TGTGCCAGCAGAAAACCGATAGAAGGGGGGATGAACACTGAAGCTTTCTTT	CASRKPIEGGMNTEAFF
NA	TRBV24-1	TRBJ1-1	many	TGTGCCACCAGTTTGGGCACTGAAGCTTTCTTT	CATSLGTEAFF
NA	TRBV12-3/TRBV12-4	TRBJ1-2	NA	TGTGCCACCACCCACGGGGTAGGGGATTATGGCTACACCTTC	CATTHGVGDYGYTF
TRBD1	TRBV27	TRBJ1-1	few	TGTGCCAGCAGTTCCAGGGGGCGGAGCACTGAAGCTTTCTTT	CASSSRGRSTEAFF
NA	TRBV11-2	TRBJ2-4	many	TGTGCCAGCAGCTTAGGAGGGCCTTTAAACATTCAGTACTTC	CASSLGGPLNIQYF
NA	TRBV6-2/TRBV6-3	TRBJ1-1	many	TGTGCCAGCAGTTACTCGATCAGCAGGAAAAACACTGAAGCTTTCTTT	CASSYSISRKNTEAFF
NA	TRBV30	TRBJ1-2	NA	TGTGCCTGGAGGGGCCCGTACTATGGCTACACCTTC	CAWRGPYYGYTF
NA	TRBV7-2	TRBJ2-3	many	TGTGCCAGCAGCTCAATAAGCACAGATACGCAGTATTTT	CASSSISTDTQYF
TRBD2	TRBV12-3/TRBV12-4	TRBJ2-7	few	TGTGCCAGCAGTAAGGGGACTAGCGGATACGAGCAGTACTTC	CASSKGTSGYEQYF
TRBD2	TRBV9	TRBJ2-3	NA	TGTGCCAGCAGCGTAAGTAGCGGGGCCGATACGCAGTATTTT	CASSVSSGADTQYF
NA	TRBV4-3	TRBJ1-6	NA	TGCGCCAGCAGCCAAGAGGCCGCGGTTTCCTATAATTCACCCCTCCACTTT	CASSQEAAVSYNSPLHF
NA	TRBV7-9	TRBJ2-2	many	TGTGCCAGCAGCGCTTGGGCAGACACCGGGGAGCTGTTTTTT	CASSAWADTGELFF
TRBD2	TRBV7-9	TRBJ2-5	NA	TGTGCCAGCAGCACGGGACTAGCGGGGGTTATACAAGAGACCCAGTACTTC	CASSTGLAGVIQETQYF
TRBD2	TRBV30	TRBJ2-1	NA	TGTGCCTGGAGTGTACGACTAGCGGGAGCCTACAATGAGCAGTTCTTC	CAWSVRLAGAYNEQFF
NA	TRBV7-9	TRBJ2-1	NA	TGTGCCAGCAGCTCGGGACCTGGACCTGCTAGCTCCTACAATGAGCAGTTCTTC	CASSSGPGPASSYNEQFF
NA	TRBV27	TRBJ2-7	once	TGTGCCAGCAGCCGCGCCGCGGGCGCGTACGAGCAGTACTTC	CASSRAAGAYEQYF
TRBD2	TRBV7-9	TRBJ2-2	many	TGTGCCAGCAGCCTAGCGGGACAAACGAATCGCCCCGGGGAGCTGTTTTTT	CASSLAGQTNRPGELFF
NA	TRBV24-1	TRBJ2-5	NA	TGTGCCACCAGTGATTTCGAGGGGACGGAGACCCAGTACTTC	CATSDFEGTETQYF
NA	TRBV28	TRBJ2-7	many	TGTGCCAGCCGTATGGGGACCTACGAGCAGTACTTC	CASRMGTYEQYF